The TCR beta chain under discussion was sequenced for a study of spatial heterogeneity in lung cancer. TCRdb passed the 5' RACE reads through MiXCR, listing each CDR3 protein once. The sample comprises 40,000 or so distinct CDR3 sequences, about 5% of which are singletons, and just over 25% rests with the top ten. This clonotype was seen at least ten times. CDR3 length: 14 amino acids. Germline V gene lookup returns CDR1 DFQATT and CDR2 SNEGSKA (reference sequence). Trimming took 6 bases from V and 4 from J; bases not matched to a gene: 9. Noted time point: sample taken at primary tumor resection. Whole RNA was taken from tumor, nontumor lung or frozen PBMC; it was then sequenced unsorted.

This specimen consisted of PBMCs, obtained at surgery. The rearrangement links TRBV20-1 to TRBJ2-1, with 7 bases that match TRBD2. The TCR comes from a female donor with early-stage non-small cell lung cancer. CDR3 amino acids: CSAPKRGSYNEQFF. CDR3 DNA sequence: TGCAGTGCGCCTAAGCGGGGTTCTTACAATGAGCAGTTCTTC.